These 13 T cell receptor beta chains were sequenced from one sample in a study of cytomegalovirus exposure and HLA in healthy donors. Researchers ran the PCR with 60 Vbeta and 13 Jbeta primers. Sequenced by immunoSEQ multiplex PCR; TCRdb stores in-frame clones only, minus some. The repertoire includes 100,000 to 150,000 clones, around 73% of them detected once, and 2.5% to 3% sits in the top ten. Material: PBMCs. The receptors were sampled from a human donor in good health.

The V gene is TRBV10-3, the J gene TRBJ2-7; TRBD2 aligns across 14 bases. The CDR3 contains 16 residues. The V gene's germline CDR1 is ENHRY and CDR2 SYGVKD. Trimming cost V 7 bases and J 0 bases; bases outside gene matches: 5. CDR3 sequence (DNA): TGTGCCATCAATAAAGGGACTAGCGGGAGCTCCTACGAGCAGTACTTC. Its translation is CAINKGTSGSSYEQYF.

This chain uses TRBV30 with TRBJ2-5; TRBD2 aligns across 10 bases. V shed 2 bases, J shed 1 base, and the junction held 7 bases outside the gene matches. The germline V gene has CDR1 GTSNPN and CDR2 SVGIG (reference sequence). CDR3 length: 16 amino acids. CDR3 in DNA: TGTGCCTGGAGTATGGTAGCGGGGGGCGGCCAAGAGACCCAGTACTTC. This gives the protein CAWSMVAGGGQETQYF.

This chain uses TRBV7-6 with TRBJ2-3, with TRBD2 as a possible D gene (6 bases). The V end was cut by 5 bases, the J end by 2 bases, with 14 bases between. The CDR3 is made up of 15 amino acids. The germline V gene has CDR1 SGHVS and CDR2 FNYEAQ. The CDR3 region has the DNA TGTGCCAGCAGCACCCCCGGGGGTCCCACAGATACGCAGTATTTT. Translation: CASSTPGGPTDTQYF.

This clone was seen only once. The chain combines TRBV15 with TRBJ2-5, with 12 bases fitting TRBD2. CDR3 size: 18 residues. The V gene end was trimmed by 8 bases and the J gene end by 5 bases; junction bases not matched to a gene: 18. Germline assignment: CDR1 LNHNV and CDR2 YYDKDF (reference sequence). CDR3 in amino acids: CATAPVALAGGRGETQYF. The CDR3 nucleotides read TGTGCCACCGCCCCCGTGGCACTAGCGGGAGGCAGGGGGGAGACCCAGTACTTC. The full variable domain, with the rest looked up from reference TRBV15 and TRBJ2-5, is DAMVIQNPRYQVTQFGKPVTLSCSQTLNHNVMYWYQQKSSQAPKLLFHYYDKDFNNEADTPDNFQSRRPNTSFCFLDIRSPGLGDTAMYLCATAPVALAGGRGETQYFGPGTRLLVL.

The chain links TRBV14 to TRBJ2-5; D unresolved. Germline V CDR1 and CDR2: SGHDN, FVKESK. With 1 base removed from V and 3 bases from J, the gap between germline ends came to 15 bases. The CDR3 has 16 residues. The DNA of the CDR3 is TGTGCCAGCAGCCAAGTGGCCCTTGGCCAGGAAGAGACCCAGTACTTC. Its protein product is CASSQVALGQEETQYF.

The V call is TRBV7-7, the J call TRBJ2-1, with unresolved D. The CDR3 is 15 amino acids. V was trimmed by 5 bases and J by 0 bases, leaving 11 bases between them. CDR1 and CDR2 (germline): SSHAT, FNYEAQ (reference sequence). The CDR3 region has the DNA TGTGCCAGCAGCAGGTCGTGGAGCTCCTACAATGAGCAGTTCTTC. Amino acid sequence: CASSRSWSSYNEQFF.

This clone has a single count. The J gene is TRBJ2-7, the V gene TRBV5-1, with 9 bases lining up with TRBD2. The CDR3 consists of 15 residues. V shed 0 bases and J 6 bases; nucleotides not matched to a gene: 7. The V gene's germline CDR1 is SGHRS and CDR2 YFSETQ. The CDR3 DNA sequence: TGCGCCAGCAGCTTGGACTCTAGCGGGGCGGCCGAGCAGTACTTC. Translating gives CASSLDSSGAAEQYF. Supplemented by reference TRBV5-1 and TRBJ2-7, the full variable domain reads KAGVTQTPRYLIKTRGQQVTLSCSPISGHRSVSWYQQTPGQGLQFLFEYFSETQRNKGNFPGRFSGRQFSNSRSEMNVSTLELGDSALYLCASSLDSSGAAEQYFGPGTRLTVT.

The chain joins TRBV7-9 to TRBJ1-2, with 8 bases fitting TRBD1. Germline CDR1 SEHNR, CDR2 FQNEAQ (reference sequence). This CDR3 is built from 15 residues. Losses at the gene ends were 2 bases for V and 0 bases for J; bases not matched to a gene: 2. The chain's CDR3 is CASSLQGATNYGYTF. In DNA, the CDR3 is TGTGCCAGCAGCTTACAGGGGGCGACTAACTATGGCTACACCTTC.

The chain recombines TRBV7-2 with TRBJ2-5; 7 bases fit TRBD2. The DNA end is a closer match to TRBJ2-7, so the J assignment may be wrong. The CDR3 is 16 residues long. Germline V gene sequence: CDR1 SGHTA, CDR2 FQGNSA. CDR3 coding DNA: TGTGCCAGCAGCTTAGGGCCGACTAGCCGTGATTACGAGCAGTACTTC. This encodes CASSLGPTSRDYEQYF.

CDR3 region: CASRDRGITEAFF. The CDR3 nucleotides are TGTGCCAGCCGCGATCGGGGGATCACTGAAGCTTTCTTT. V is TRBV6-6 and J is TRBJ1-1; tentative D call: TRBD1 (5 bases). Trimming removed 8 bases at V and 4 bases at J, with 14 bases between. The germline gives CDR1 MNHNY, CDR2 SVGAGI (reference sequence). The CDR3 consists of 13 residues.

The chain has TRBV9 and TRBJ2-2, with TRBD1 matching over 8 bases. The germline V gene encodes CDR1 SGDLS and CDR2 YYNGEE. J gave up 3 bases and V 2 bases, and 9 bases lay outside the gene matches. The CDR3 loop spans 17 amino acids. The CDR3 reads CASSVPITGGDTGELFF. CDR3 DNA: TGTGCCAGCAGCGTTCCGATCACAGGGGGTGACACCGGGGAGCTGTTTTTT.

The chain links TRBV15 to TRBJ2-5; 10 bases agree with TRBD2. This CDR3 has 17 residues. The junction had 5 bases not matched to a gene; V was cut back by 1 base and J by 0 bases. The germline gives CDR1 LNHNV, CDR2 YYDKDF (reference sequence). The CDR3 sequence: CATSRGGSGGYQETQYF. CDR3 DNA sequence: TGTGCCACCAGCAGAGGGGGTAGCGGGGGGTACCAAGAGACCCAGTACTTC.

CDR3 in amino acids: CAIQVGDRGEDRELFF. CDR3 DNA: TGTGCCATACAAGTGGGCGACAGGGGGGAGGACCGGGAGCTGTTTTTT. This rearrangement joins TRBV10-3 to TRBJ2-2; 9 nucleotides align to TRBD1. CDR3 length equals 16 residues. Trimming cost V 9 bases and J 9 bases; bases outside gene matches: 17. The germline V gene encodes CDR1 ENHRY and CDR2 SYGVKD.